Included here is one T cell receptor (beta chain) sequence, with context. This entry is derived from a study of TIL therapy for anti-PD-1-resistant metastatic lung cancer. Time point in this sample: pre-treatment sample, taken before nivolumab and TIL therapy. Sequencing used immunoSEQ v3. TCRdb keeps only in-frame clones here, not all; method: immunoSEQ multiplex PCR. Among 55,000 to 65,000 clones, around 70% were seen once, and the ten largest hold roughly 2%. The V end lost 6 bases, the J end lost 4 bases, and 18 bases lay between the germline ends. There are 15 residues in the CDR3. Germline V gives CDR1 MNHEY, CDR2 SMNVEV (reference sequence).

This TCR was sampled from a person between 25 and 79 years old with non-small cell lung cancer. The specimen was blood, collected at baseline. V gene TRBV27 combines with J gene TRBJ2-5; D might be TRBD2 (5 bases). The CDR3 DNA follows: TGTGCCAGCAGCCGATTGGGAGTTTTGGGAGAGACCCAGTACTTC. This sequence encodes CASSRLGVLGETQYF.